Detailed here is one T cell receptor (beta chain). This sample was taken from a study of OX40 agonist ivuxolimab in advanced cancers. The wider study: Ivuxolimab is an agonistic anti-OX40 (CD134) antibody, and patients were treated with it. Ivuxolimab was administered intravenously to patients at 0.01 to 10 mg/kg every 2 weeks.

Excluded were patients having autoimmune disease history or systemic immunosuppression. From germline, CDR1 is SEHNR and CDR2 FQNEAQ (reference sequence). CDR3 length: 14 residues. V was shortened by 0 bases and J by 7 bases, with 12 bases between the two germline ends. Assay: immunoSEQ multiplex PCR; the TCRdb copy retains only in-frame clones and omits some. Of 70,000 to 80,000 clones detected, more than 85% appear once; the ten largest clones hold roughly 6.5%. Sequences were derived from CD4+ or CD8+ T cells sorted from blood, sampled in a trial of the OX40 agonist ivuxolimab. V and J are TRBV7-9 and TRBJ1-1, with D perhaps matching TRBD1 (5 bases). This clonotype was obtained from an adult with an advanced solid tumor such as melanoma, head and neck, liver or kidney cancer. In DNA form, the CDR3 reads TGTGCCAGCAGCTTAGCGGGGGGAGTGAGTGAAGCTTTCTTT. Translated, it gives CASSLAGGVSEAFF.